This section outlines one T cell receptor beta chain sequence together with its context. Its antigen is not known. Assay: immunoSEQ multiplex PCR; the TCRdb copy retains only in-frame clones and omits some. Of 470,000 or so clones listed, approximately 80% are singletons. This sample was taken from a study of shared clonotypes between healthy human individuals. There were only Caucasian adults among the donors, and all lived in Nashville, Tennessee. Study-wide points: With few donors, the genetic and exposure-history diversity represented was limited. Sampling included only blood; tissue repertoires likely differ.

Deletions cut 1 base from V and 4 bases from J, with 13 bases between. This CDR3 spans 15 amino acids. Germline V gene data show CDR1 as MNHNS and CDR2 as SASEGT. The chain links TRBV6-1 to TRBJ1-2; no definite D call. The sequencing sample was made of PBMCs. This receptor was obtained from a woman aged 40 to 55 in good health. Some clones in this sample may be carry-over from other donors' samples. Here the CDR3 reads CASSEVGNTGYGYTF. The CDR3, as DNA: TGTGCCAGCAGTGAAGTCGGGAACACGGGCTATGGCTACACCTTC.